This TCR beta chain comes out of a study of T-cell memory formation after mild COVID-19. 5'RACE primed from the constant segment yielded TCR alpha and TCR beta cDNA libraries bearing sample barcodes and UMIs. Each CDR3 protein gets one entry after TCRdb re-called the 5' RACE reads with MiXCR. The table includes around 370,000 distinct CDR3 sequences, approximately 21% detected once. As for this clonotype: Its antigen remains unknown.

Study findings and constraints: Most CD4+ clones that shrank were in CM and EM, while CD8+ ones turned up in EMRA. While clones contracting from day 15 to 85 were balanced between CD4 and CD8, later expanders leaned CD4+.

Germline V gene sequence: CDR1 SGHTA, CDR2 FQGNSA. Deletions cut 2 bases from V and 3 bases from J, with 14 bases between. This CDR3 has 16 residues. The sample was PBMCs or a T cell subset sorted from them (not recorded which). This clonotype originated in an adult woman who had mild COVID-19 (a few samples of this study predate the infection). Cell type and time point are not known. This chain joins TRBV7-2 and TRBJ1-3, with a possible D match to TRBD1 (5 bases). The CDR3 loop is CASSLLRDRGGNTIYF. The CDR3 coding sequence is TGTGCCAGCAGCTTACTCAGGGACCGGGGTGGAAACACCATATATTTT. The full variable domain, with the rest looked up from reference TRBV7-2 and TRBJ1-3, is GAGVSQSPSNKVTEKGKDVELRCDPISGHTALYWYRQSLGQGLEFLIYFQGNSAPDKSGLPSDRFSAERTGGSVSTLTIQRTQQEDSAVYLCASSLLRDRGGNTIYFGEGSWLTVV.